This TCR beta chain stems from a study of shared clonotypes between healthy human individuals. Across the study: A donor's plate count was three for CD4 naive and three for CD4 memory; CD8 naive had two and CD8 memory one. Study results and caveats: Memory subsets generally showed smaller estimated richness than naive subsets did. Collection of samples was limited to blood; tissue repertoires likely differ. Expectations were that clonotype sharing among donors would be affected by sequencing depth.

Data came from immunoSEQ multiplex PCR; TCRdb stores just in-frame clones and leaves some out. Among 2 million to 3 million clones listed, approximately 94% were seen once. CDR3 length: 15 amino acids. The V gene lost 5 bases and the J gene lost 3 bases, with 20 bases spanning the gap. Germline V gene data show CDR1 as GTSNPN and CDR2 as SVGIG (reference sequence). With respect to this clone: Its matching antigen is unknown.

V is TRBV30 and J is TRBJ2-7; possible D gene TRBD1, 5 bases. Input material: naive CD4+ T cells from PBMCs. This sample's subset: CD45RA+ positively selected. This receptor was obtained from a man between 18 and 35 years old in good health. Some clones in this sample may be carry-over from other donors' samples. The CDR3 coding sequence is TGTGCCTGGGGCCCTAACCGGCCAGGGCGCTACGAGCAGTACTTC. Protein sequence: CAWGPNRPGRYEQYF.